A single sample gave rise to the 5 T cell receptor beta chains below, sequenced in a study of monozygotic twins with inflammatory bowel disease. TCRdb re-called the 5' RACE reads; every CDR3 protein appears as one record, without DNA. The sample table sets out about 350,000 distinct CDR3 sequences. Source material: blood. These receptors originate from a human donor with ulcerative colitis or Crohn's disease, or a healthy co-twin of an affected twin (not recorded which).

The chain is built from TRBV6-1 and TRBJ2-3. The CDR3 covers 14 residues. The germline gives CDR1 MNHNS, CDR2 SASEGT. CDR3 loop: CASSRNTATDTQYF.

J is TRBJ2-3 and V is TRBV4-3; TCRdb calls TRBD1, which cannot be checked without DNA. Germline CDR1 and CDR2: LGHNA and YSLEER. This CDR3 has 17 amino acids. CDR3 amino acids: CASSRSTGTASTDTQYF.

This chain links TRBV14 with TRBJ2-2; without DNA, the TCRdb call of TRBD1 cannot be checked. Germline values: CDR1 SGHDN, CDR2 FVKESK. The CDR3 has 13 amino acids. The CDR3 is CASSPRLTGELFF.

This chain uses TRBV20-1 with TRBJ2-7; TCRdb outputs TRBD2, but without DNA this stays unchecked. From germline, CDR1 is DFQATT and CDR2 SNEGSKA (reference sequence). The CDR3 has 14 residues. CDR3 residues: CSAREGLAGDEQYF.

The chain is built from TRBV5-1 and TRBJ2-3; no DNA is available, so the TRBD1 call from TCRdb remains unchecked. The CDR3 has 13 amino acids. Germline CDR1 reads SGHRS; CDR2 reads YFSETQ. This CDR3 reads CASSPGLGDTQYF. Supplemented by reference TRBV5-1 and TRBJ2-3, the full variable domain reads KAGVTQTPRYLIKTRGQQVTLSCSPISGHRSVSWYQQTPGQGLQFLFEYFSETQRNKGNFPGRFSGRQFSNSRSEMNVSTLELGDSALYLCASSPGLGDTQYFGPGTRLTVL.